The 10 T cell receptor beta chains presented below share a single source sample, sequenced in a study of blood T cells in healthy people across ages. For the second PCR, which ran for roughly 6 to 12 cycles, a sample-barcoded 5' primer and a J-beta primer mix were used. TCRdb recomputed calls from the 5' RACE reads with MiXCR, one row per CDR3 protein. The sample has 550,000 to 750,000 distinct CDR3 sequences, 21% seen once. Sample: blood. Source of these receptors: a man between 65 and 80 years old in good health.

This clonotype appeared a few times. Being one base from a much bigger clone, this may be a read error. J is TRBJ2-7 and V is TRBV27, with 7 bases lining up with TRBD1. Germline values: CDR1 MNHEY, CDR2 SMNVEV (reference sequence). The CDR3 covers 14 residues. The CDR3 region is CVSSPTGADIEQYF. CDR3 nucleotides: TGTGTCAGCAGCCCTACAGGGGCCGATATTGAGCAGTACTTC.

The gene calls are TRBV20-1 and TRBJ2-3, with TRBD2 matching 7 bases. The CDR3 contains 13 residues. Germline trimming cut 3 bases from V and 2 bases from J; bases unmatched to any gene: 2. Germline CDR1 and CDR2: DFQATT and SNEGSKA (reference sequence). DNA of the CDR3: TGCAGTGCTAGCCGGGAGGTCACAGATACGCAGTATTTT. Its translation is CSASREVTDTQYF.

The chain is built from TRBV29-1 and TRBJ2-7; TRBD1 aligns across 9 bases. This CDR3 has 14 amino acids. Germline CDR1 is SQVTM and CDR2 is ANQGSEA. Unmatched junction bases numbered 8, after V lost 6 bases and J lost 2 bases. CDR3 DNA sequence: TGCAGCGTGGCGGGGACAGGGAAGACCTACGAGCAGTACTTC. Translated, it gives CSVAGTGKTYEQYF.

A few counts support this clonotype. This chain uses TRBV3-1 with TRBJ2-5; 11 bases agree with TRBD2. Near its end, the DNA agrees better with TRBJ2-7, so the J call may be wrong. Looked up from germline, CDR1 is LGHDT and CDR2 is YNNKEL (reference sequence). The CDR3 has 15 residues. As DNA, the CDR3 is TGTGCCAGCAGCCAAGGACTAGCGGGAAATGGCGAGCAGTACTTC. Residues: CASSQGLAGNGEQYF.

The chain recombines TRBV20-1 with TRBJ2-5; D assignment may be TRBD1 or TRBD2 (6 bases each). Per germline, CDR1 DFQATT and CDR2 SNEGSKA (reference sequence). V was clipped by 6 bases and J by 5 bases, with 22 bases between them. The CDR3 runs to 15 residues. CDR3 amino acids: CSALRDNRRGETQYF. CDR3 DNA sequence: TGCAGTGCACTGCGGGACAACCGTAGAGGGGAGACCCAGTACTTC.

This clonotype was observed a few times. CDR3 nucleotide sequence: TGCGCCAGCAGCCAAGATCCCTACAGCAACATTCAGTACTTC. This gives the protein CASSQDPYSNIQYF. The genes are TRBV4-3 and TRBJ2-4; D call uncertain. V gave up 0 bases and J gave up 7 bases, with 10 bases separating them. The CDR3 consists of 14 residues. Germline CDR1 is LGHNA and CDR2 is YSLEER.

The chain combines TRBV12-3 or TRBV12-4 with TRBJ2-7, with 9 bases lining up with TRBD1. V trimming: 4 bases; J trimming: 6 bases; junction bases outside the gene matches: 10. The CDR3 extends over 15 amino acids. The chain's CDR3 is CASSWGGQGRGEQYF. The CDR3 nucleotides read TGTGCCAGCAGTTGGGGAGGACAGGGGAGAGGCGAGCAGTACTTC.

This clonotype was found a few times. The CDR3 DNA reads TGTGCCAGCAGCTTCGGGACCGCCGGCTACGAGCAGTACTTC. This codes for CASSFGTAGYEQYF. V and J are TRBV7-9 and TRBJ2-7; the D call may be TRBD1 or TRBD2 (5 bases each). This CDR3 contains 14 residues. The germline V and J ends were trimmed by 3 bases and 3 bases, with 12 bases remaining between them. Germline V lookup: CDR1 SEHNR, CDR2 FQNEAQ (reference sequence).

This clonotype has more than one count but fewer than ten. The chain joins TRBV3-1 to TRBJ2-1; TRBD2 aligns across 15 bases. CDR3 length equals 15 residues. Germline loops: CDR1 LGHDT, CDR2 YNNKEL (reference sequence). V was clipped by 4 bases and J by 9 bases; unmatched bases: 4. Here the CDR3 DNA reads TGTGCCAGCAGCCGTCCGGGACTAGCGGGAGGTGAGCAGTTCTTC. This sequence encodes CASSRPGLAGGEQFF.

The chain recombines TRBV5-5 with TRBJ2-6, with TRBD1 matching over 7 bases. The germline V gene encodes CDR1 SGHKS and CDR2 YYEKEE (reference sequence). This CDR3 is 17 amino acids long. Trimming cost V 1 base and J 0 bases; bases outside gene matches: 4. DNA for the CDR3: TGTGCCAGCAGCTTGAGAACAGGGGCCTCTGGGGCCAACGTCCTGACTTTC. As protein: CASSLRTGASGANVLTF.